This entry concerns a single T cell receptor (beta chain). Its antigen is still unknown. The length of the CDR3 is 13 residues. The V gene end was trimmed by 7 bases and the J gene end by 3 bases; junction bases not matched to a gene: 3. The V gene's germline CDR1 is SQVTM and CDR2 ANQGSEA. These data belong to a study of long-term antiretroviral therapy in people with HIV. Treatment locations for all participants with HIV were in the United States. Study results and caveats: The study found narrower CDR3 length ranges in HIV repertoires than in controls.

The libraries were made with immunoSEQ v3.0 at survey level. Clones were sequenced by immunoSEQ multiplex PCR, and TCRdb holds only the in-frame ones, with some missing. The table includes 20,000 to 25,000 clones, 65% to 80% detected once. This material consisted of unsorted PBMCs, taken 1.2 years after starting antiretroviral therapy. The chain combines TRBV29-1 with TRBJ2-1; 10 bases align to TRBD1. This clonotype was sampled from a woman aged 40-49 years with HIV. The CDR3 spells CSGRTGGYNEQFF. DNA of the CDR3: TGCAGCGGGAGGACAGGGGGCTACAATGAGCAGTTCTTC.